This T cell receptor (beta chain) was captured in a study of shared T cell receptors in the human thymus (dated by TCRdb to the early 2020s). Looking at the study overall: The study examined how self-reactive, shared T-cell receptor alpha chains are generated in the human thymus.

V is clipped by 5 bases and J by 5 bases, and the sequence between their germline boundaries is 21 bases long. The CDR3, cysteine through phenylalanine, is 16 amino acids long. Only the CDR3 region is kept as DNA, spanning 48 bases read in frame from base 1. Via the germline V gene (reference sequence), CDR1 is MNHEY and CDR2 SMNVEV. Note on this clone: Its antigen is unknown. No per-base quality is available; no much larger clone lies one base away.

The receptor library was made with the immunoSEQ multiplex PCR assay. TCRdb holds this immuneACCESS table with in-frame rearrangements only. Some clones are missing; in checked studies, unresolved V genes explain under half, and the rest has no known cause. This sample has about 380,000 clones in its table, and over 90% of those were observed once. The ten largest clonotypes hold around 0.019% of the sample. The receptor was isolated from a human donor. Material: thymocytes. Recombination joined TRBV27 with TRBJ1-2, with TRBD1 tentatively as D gene (6 bases match). The CDR3 amino acid sequence is: CASSGPHRLGGYGYTF. The sequence in DNA is TGTGCCAGCAGTGGGCCTCATCGTTTAGGGGGATATGGCTACACCTTC.